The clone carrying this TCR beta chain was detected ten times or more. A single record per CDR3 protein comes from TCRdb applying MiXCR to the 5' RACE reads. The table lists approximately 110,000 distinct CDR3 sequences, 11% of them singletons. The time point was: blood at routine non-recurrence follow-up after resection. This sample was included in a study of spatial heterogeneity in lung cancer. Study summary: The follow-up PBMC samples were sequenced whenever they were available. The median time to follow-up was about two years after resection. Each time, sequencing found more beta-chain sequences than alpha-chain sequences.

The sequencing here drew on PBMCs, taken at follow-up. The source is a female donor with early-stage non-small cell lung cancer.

The CDR3: CASSPPKSGANVLTF. The CDR3 DNA reads TGTGCCAGCAGCCCCCCTAAGTCTGGGGCCAACGTCCTGACTTTC. This chain links TRBV12-3 or TRBV12-4 with TRBJ2-6; no clear D. The CDR3 covers 15 residues. Trimming pared 6 bases from V and 1 base from J, leaving 10 bases between.